The TCR beta chain under discussion was sequenced for a study of control samples from healthy donors and cancer patients. The V gene lost 3 bases and the J gene lost 0 bases, with 11 bases spanning the gap. CDR1 is MNHEY and CDR2 is SMNVEV in the germline V gene (reference sequence). The CDR3 has 15 residues. Clones were read by immunoSEQ multiplex PCR, and TCRdb kept only the in-frame ones, dropping some. The data show 95,000 to 110,000 clones, 75% to 90% seen once. The sequence was collected from a man in his fifties or sixties with lung cancer. Sequenced: PBMCs. V gene TRBV27 combines with J gene TRBJ1-2, with no clear D. CDR3 nucleotide sequence: TGTGCCAGCAGTTTCGGACGCAGCGCTAACTATGGCTACACCTTC. This gives the protein CASSFGRSANYGYTF.